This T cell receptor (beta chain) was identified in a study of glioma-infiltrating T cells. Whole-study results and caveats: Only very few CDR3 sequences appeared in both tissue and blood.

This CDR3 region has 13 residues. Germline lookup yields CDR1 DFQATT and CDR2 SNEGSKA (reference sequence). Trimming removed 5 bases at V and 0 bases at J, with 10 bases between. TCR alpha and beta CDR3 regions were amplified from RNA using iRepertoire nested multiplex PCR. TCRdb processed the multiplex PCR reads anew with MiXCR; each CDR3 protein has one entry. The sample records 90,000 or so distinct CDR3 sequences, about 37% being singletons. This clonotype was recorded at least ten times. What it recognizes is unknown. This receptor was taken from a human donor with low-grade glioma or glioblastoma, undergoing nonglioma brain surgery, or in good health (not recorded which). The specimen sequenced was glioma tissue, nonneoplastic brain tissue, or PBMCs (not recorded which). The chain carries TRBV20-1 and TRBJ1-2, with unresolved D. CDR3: CSAPTAPNYGYTF. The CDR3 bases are TGCAGTGCTCCGACCGCCCCTAACTATGGCTACACCTTC.